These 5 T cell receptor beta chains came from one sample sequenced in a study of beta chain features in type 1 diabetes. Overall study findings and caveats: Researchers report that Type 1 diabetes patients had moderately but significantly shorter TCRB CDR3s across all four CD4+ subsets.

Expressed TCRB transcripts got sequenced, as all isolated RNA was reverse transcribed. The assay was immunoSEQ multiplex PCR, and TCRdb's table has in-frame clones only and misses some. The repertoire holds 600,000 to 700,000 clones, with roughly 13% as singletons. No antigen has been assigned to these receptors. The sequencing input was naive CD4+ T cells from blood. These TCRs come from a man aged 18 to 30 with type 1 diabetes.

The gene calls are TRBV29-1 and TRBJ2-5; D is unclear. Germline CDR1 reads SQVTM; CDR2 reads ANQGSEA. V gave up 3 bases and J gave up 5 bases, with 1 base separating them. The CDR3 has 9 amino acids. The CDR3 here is CSVDETQYF. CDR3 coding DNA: TGCAGCGTTGATGAGACCCAGTACTTC.

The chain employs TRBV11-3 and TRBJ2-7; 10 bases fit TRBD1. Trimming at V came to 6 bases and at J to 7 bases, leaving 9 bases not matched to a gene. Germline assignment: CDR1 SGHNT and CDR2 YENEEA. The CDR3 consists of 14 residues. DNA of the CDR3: TGTGCCAGCAGTCACGGGACAGGGGATGGTGAGCAGTACTTC. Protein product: CASSHGTGDGEQYF.

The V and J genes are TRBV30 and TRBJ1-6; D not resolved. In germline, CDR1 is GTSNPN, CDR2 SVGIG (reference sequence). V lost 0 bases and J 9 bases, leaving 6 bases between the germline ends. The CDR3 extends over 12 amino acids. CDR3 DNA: TGTGCCTGGAGTGTACTAGCTTCACCCCTCCACTTT. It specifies CAWSVLASPLHF.

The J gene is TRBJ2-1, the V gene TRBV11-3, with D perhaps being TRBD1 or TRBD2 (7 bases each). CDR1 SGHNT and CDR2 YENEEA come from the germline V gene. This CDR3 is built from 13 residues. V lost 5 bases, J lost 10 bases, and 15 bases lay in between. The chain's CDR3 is CASSPGRGLEQFF. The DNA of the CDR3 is TGTGCCAGCAGCCCGGGGAGGGGGCTGGAGCAGTTCTTC.

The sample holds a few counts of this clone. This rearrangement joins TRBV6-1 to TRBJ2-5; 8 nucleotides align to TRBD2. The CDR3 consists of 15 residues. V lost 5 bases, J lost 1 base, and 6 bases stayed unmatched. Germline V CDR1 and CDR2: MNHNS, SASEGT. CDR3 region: CASSQRAGGQETQYF. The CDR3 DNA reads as TGTGCCAGCAGTCAGAGGGCGGGGGGCCAAGAGACCCAGTACTTC.